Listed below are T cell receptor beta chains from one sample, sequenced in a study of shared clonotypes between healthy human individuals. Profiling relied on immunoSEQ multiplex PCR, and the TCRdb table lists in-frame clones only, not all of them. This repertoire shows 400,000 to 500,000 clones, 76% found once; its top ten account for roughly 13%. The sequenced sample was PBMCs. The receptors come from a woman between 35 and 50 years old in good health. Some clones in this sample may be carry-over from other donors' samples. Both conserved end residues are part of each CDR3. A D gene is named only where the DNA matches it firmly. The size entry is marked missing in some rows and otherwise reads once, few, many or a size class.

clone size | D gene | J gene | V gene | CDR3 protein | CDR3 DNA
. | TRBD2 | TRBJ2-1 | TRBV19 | CASRGWNSGRSPYNEQFF | TGTGCCAGTAGGGGTTGGAATAGCGGGAGGTCCCCATACAATGAGCAGTTCTTC
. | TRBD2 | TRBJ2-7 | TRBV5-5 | CASSSGGSSTYEQYF | TGTGCCAGCAGCTCGGGGGGGAGTTCGACCTACGAGCAGTACTTC
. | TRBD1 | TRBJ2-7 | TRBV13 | CASSLTPGGEQYF | TGTGCCAGCAGCTTAACGCCAGGGGGCGAGCAGTACTTC
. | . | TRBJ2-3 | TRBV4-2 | CASSQGRGNQRGDTQYF | TGTGCCAGCAGCCAAGGACGCGGGAACCAGCGTGGGGATACGCAGTATTTT
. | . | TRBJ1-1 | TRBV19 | CASSTTGNTEAFF | TGTGCCAGTAGTACGACAGGGAACACTGAAGCTTTCTTT
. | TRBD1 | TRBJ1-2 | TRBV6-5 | CASSFGTDYYGYTF | TGTGCCAGCAGTTTCGGGACAGACTACTATGGCTACACCTTC
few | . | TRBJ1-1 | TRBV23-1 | CASSQSRSDTGSTEAFF | TGCGCCAGCAGTCAATCGAGGTCGGACACCGGGTCCACTGAAGCTTTCTTT
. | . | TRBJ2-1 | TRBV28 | CASSYGGSYNEQFF | TGTGCCAGCAGTTACGGAGGCTCCTACAATGAGCAGTTCTTC
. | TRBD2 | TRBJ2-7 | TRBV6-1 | CASRRLALSYEQCF | TGTGCCAGCCGGCGACTAGCACTTAGCTACGAGCAGTGCTTC
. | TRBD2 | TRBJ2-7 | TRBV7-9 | CASSLGTSGPYEQYF | TGTGCCAGCAGCTTAGGGACTAGCGGACCCTACGAGCAGTACTTC
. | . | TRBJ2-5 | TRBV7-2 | CASSLPRRGPETQYF | TGTGCCAGCAGCTTACCTCGGCGGGGGCCAGAGACCCAGTACTTC
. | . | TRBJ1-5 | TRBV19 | CASTLDRNQPQHF | TGTGCCAGTACCTTGGACCGAAATCAGCCCCAGCATTTT
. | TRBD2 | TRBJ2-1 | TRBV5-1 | CASSLALAGEGQFF | TGCGCCAGCAGCTTGGCGTTAGCGGGAGAAGGGCAGTTCTTC
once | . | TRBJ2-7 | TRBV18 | CASSPAADSYEQYF | TGTGCCAGCTCACCAGCGGCGGACTCCTACGAGCAGTACTTC
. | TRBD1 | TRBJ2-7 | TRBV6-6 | CASSPLPGQGYEQYF | TGTGCCAGCAGCCCCCTCCCCGGACAGGGCTACGAGCAGTACTTC
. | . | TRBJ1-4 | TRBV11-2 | CASSLMTSGLEKLFF | TGTGCCAGCAGCTTAATGACCTCGGGCCTAGAAAAACTGTTTTTT
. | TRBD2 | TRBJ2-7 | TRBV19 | CASSKAGIYEQYF | TGTGCCAGTAGCAAAGCGGGAATCTACGAGCAGTACTTC
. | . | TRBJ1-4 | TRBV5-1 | CASSAFGTNEKLFF | TGCGCCAGCAGCGCCTTCGGGACAAATGAAAAACTGTTTTTT
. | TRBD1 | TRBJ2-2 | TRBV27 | CASRDRDRVTGELFF | TGTGCCAGCCGGGACCGGGACAGGGTCACCGGGGAGCTGTTTTTT
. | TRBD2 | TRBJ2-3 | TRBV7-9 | CASSTGLAGYTDTQYF | TGTGCCAGCAGCACGGGACTAGCGGGATACACAGATACGCAGTATTTT
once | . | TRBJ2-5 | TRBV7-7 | CASSPAGGTANF | TGTGCTAGCAGCCCGGCTGGGGGGACCGCCAACTTC
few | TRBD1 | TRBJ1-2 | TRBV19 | CASSTTGAYGYTF | TGTGCCAGTAGTACGACAGGGGCGTATGGCTACACCTTC
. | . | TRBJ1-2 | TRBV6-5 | CASSYSSQQRGYTF | TGTGCCAGCAGTTACTCGAGCCAGCAACGGGGCTACACCTTC
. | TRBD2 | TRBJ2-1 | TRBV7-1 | CASSLAQAGHNEQFF | TGTGCCAGCAGCTTAGCCCAAGCGGGGCACAATGAGCAGTTCTTC
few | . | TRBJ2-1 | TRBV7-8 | CASSLSPNEQFF | TGTGCCAGCAGCTTAAGTCCCAATGAGCAGTTCTTC
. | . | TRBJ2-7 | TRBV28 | CASRSPIGQIYEQYF | TGTGCCAGCAGAAGCCCCATTGGGCAGATCTACGAGCAGTACTTC